This TCR beta chain was captured in a study of early T cells in non-severe SARS-CoV-2 infection (dated by TCRdb to the early 2020s). About the study as a whole: Because TCR sequencing relied on bulk RNA taken from unsorted whole blood, pairing of alpha and beta chains was not possible. On the study overall, not on this receptor specifically: Matching against VDJdb was skewed toward anti-spike CD8 responses, likely underestimated virus-specific expansions, and missed private and CD4 specificities.

Library creation used 5' RACE. TCRdb lists the instrument as NextSeq 500. To correct for sequencing error and PCR bias, the TCR library protocol tagged individual cDNA molecules with unique molecular identifiers. Both TCR alpha and beta chains were sequenced, and tight co-correlation was observed between alpha and beta sequence abundances in each sample. Regarding the original processing steps: Decombinator V4 was used to annotate TCR sequences for V gene, J gene and CDR3. Expanded TCRs were defined as changing significantly between any two time points under a Poisson model with p below 0.0001. TCR abundances were normalised to the total number of TCRs sequenced per sample and expressed as counts per million. TRAV1-2 paired with TRAJ12, TRAJ20 or TRAJ33 defined MAIT TCRs, while TRAV10 paired with TRAJ18 defined iNKT TCRs. A search of VDJdb, accessed on 1 November 2021, was run for TCRs annotated to CMV, EBV and SARS-CoV-2, with TCRs annotated for multiple antigens excluded. Through fastp at Q25 and MiXCR, TCRdb rebuilt clones from the public reads, retaining in-frame beta chains. Rows are unified per CDR3 protein, each entry keeping the most common DNA and genes. TCRdb, not the authors, supplied the V and J calls. This sample has about 50,000 distinct CDR3 sequences in its table, and 8% to 11% of those were observed once. The top ten constitute around 6.3% of the sample.

At least ten counts were recorded for this clonotype. It lacks a known antigen. Per-base qualities were not stored, and no clone one base away is much larger. The CDR1 and CDR2 encoded by the germline V gene are MNHEY and SVGAGI. Including cysteine and phenylalanine, the CDR3 has 14 amino acids. Only the CDR3 region is kept as DNA, spanning 42 bases read in frame from base 1. Trimming takes 6 bases from V and 6 bases from J, and the germline ends sit 16 bases apart. A case-control design nested within a healthcare worker cohort in London, UK, was used, with weekly nasopharyngeal swab PCR tests and blood sampling performed. Between 23 and 31 March 2020, the week of the UK lockdown, healthcare workers were enrolled and then followed up weekly for as long as 16 weeks.

Specimen: whole blood. The clonotype was recovered from an adult who was a healthcare worker with PCR-confirmed SARS-CoV-2 infection or an uninfected control (not recorded which). The rearrangement joined TRBV6-5 to TRBJ2-3; 5 matching bases give a weak D call of TRBD1. This receptor carries the CDR3 CASRQAGFMDTQYF. The DNA is TGTGCCAGCAGGCAAGCAGGGTTTATGGATACGCAGTATTTT.